Here is one T cell receptor beta chain with its context. The antigen remains undetermined. The V gene lost 1 base and the J gene lost 4 bases, with 11 bases spanning the gap. From germline, CDR1 is LGHDT and CDR2 YNNKEL (reference sequence). The CDR3 consists of 15 residues. The data are from a study of response to subunit inactivated influenza vaccine. Findings of the study overall: The authors put forward the suggestion that each seasonal influenza vaccination may bring in only a limited number of new T cells.

One entry per CDR3 protein results from TCRdb running MiXCR on the RT-PCR reads. The repertoire holds a few hundred thousand distinct CDR3 sequences, with less than 15% as singletons. Here the sequenced sample was PBMCs from blood, taken 12 days after vaccination. The chain joins TRBV3-1 to TRBJ2-1; no clear D. The sequence was collected from a man aged 50-59 years who received an inactivated influenza vaccine. CDR3 sequence (DNA): TGTGCCAGCAGCCAAGCCCAGCCTCGTTACAATGAGCAGTTCTTC. This encodes CASSQAQPRYNEQFF.